This T cell receptor (beta chain) was recovered during a study of blood T cell repertoires in COVID-19. At the level of the study: The samples span acute and convalescent COVID-19 from the United States, Italy and Spain. PBMCs, B-cell-depleted T cells, or T cells provided the cDNA or gDNA that made up the material.

The trim removed 8 bases at V and 10 bases at J, leaving 10 bases unmatched. The length of the CDR3 is 15 residues. Germline V gives CDR1 SGHAT, CDR2 FQNNGV. Authors' data handling: How many nucleated cells were present was estimated from reference gene primer amplification. The repertoire was sequenced with immunoSEQ multiplex PCR; TCRdb's copy has only in-frame clones and lacks some. The V and J calls and clone size are taken from that table; D and trimming were inferred from the DNA. The sample gives approximately 83,000 clones, around 79% of which show up once; approximately 10% is in the top ten.

Sequenced input: peripheral blood. This sequence joins TRBV11-2 and TRBJ1-6, with 11 bases that match TRBD1. This clonotype was obtained from a woman older than 75 with acute or convalescent COVID-19. The CDR3 region is CASARARTGGSPLHF. The CDR3 nucleotides read TGTGCCAGCGCGCGGGCACGGACAGGGGGCTCACCCCTCCACTTT.